This entry lists 27 T cell receptor beta chains sequenced from one sample in a study of early T cells in non-severe SARS-CoV-2 infection. TCRdb re-called the 5' RACE reads with MiXCR, one entry per CDR3 protein. The table has 56,000 or so distinct CDR3 sequences, 7.5% to 9.5% seen once; the top ten hold approximately 4.6%. Input material: whole blood. These receptors all come from an adult who was a healthcare worker with PCR-confirmed SARS-CoV-2 infection or an uninfected control (not recorded which).

This clonotype was detected only a few times. This rearrangement joins TRBV18 to TRBJ2-7; 8 nucleotides agree with TRBD1. Trimming took 5 bases from V and 3 from J; bases not matched to a gene: 12. The length of the CDR3 is 16 residues. The germline V gene has CDR1 KGHSH and CDR2 LQKENI. CDR3 nucleotide sequence: TGTGCCAGCTCATCATCGGGCTGGACAGGGTTCTACGAGCAGTACTTC. Amino acids: CASSSSGWTGFYEQYF. Full variable domain (rest looked up from reference TRBV18 and TRBJ2-7): NAGVMQNPRHLVRRRGQEARLRCSPMKGHSHVYWYRQLPEEGLKFMVYLQKENIIDESGMPKERFSAEFPKEGPSILRIQQVVRGDSAAYFCASSSSGWTGFYEQYFGPGTRLTVT.

This clonotype appeared a single time. The gene calls are TRBV29-1 and TRBJ2-7; 8 nucleotides line up with TRBD1. Per germline, CDR1 SQVTM and CDR2 ANQGSEA. The CDR3 spans 11 residues. V shed 8 bases, J shed 5 bases, and the junction held 5 bases outside the gene matches. The CDR3 nucleotides are TGCAGCTGCGGACAGGGTGACGAGCAGTACTTC. Its protein product is CSCGQGDEQYF.

There are a few counts of this clonotype. The chain is built from TRBV7-8 and TRBJ1-4; D may be TRBD1 (6 bases). CDR1 is SGHVS, CDR2 FQNEAQ, per germline. The CDR3 is 16 residues long. The V end was cut by 4 bases, the J end by 0 bases, with 12 bases between. CDR3 DNA sequence: TGTGCCAGCAGCTCACAGGGTAGTGCAACTAATGAAAAACTGTTTTTT. Protein product: CASSSQGSATNEKLFF. Looking up the rest from reference TRBV7-8 and TRBJ1-4 gives the full variable domain: GAGVSQSPRYKVAKRGQDVALRCDPISGHVSLFWYQQALGQGPEFLTYFQNEAQLDKSGLPSDRFFAERPEGSVSTLKIQRTQQEDSAVYLCASSSQGSATNEKLFFGSGTQLSVL.

This clonotype was seen at least ten times. The chain links TRBV18 to TRBJ2-1; no definite D call. CDR1 and CDR2 (germline): KGHSH, LQKENI. V lost 0 bases to trimming and J lost 7 bases, with 7 bases between them. This CDR3 region has 13 residues. The CDR3 here is CASSPPSLNEQFF. The DNA for the CDR3 is TGTGCCAGCTCACCACCATCTCTAAATGAGCAGTTCTTC.

This clonotype turned up a few times. J is TRBJ2-4 and V is TRBV28; TRBD2 is a possible D gene (6 bases). This CDR3 is built from 11 residues. Looked up from germline, CDR1 is MDHEN and CDR2 is SYDVKM. V was shortened by 6 bases and J by 9 bases, with 9 bases between the two germline ends. The CDR3 loop reads CASRGGAIQYF. The DNA of the CDR3 is TGTGCCAGCAGGGGGGGAGCCATTCAGTACTTC.

The chain joins TRBV24-1 to TRBJ2-3; 8 bases map to TRBD1. The ends lost 5 bases at V and 4 bases at J; junction bases unmatched: 7. Germline V gives CDR1 KGHDR, CDR2 SFDVKD. CDR3 length: 15 residues. The CDR3 spells CATSVGQGRADTQYF. Here the CDR3 DNA reads TGTGCCACCAGTGTCGGACAGGGTCGGGCAGATACGCAGTATTTT.

The chain recombines TRBV7-9 with TRBJ1-6; TRBD1 is a possible D gene (5 bases). From germline, CDR1 is SEHNR and CDR2 FQNEAQ (reference sequence). The CDR3 covers 15 residues. V lost 1 base and J lost 8, with 12 bases in between. The CDR3 nucleotides read TGTGCCAGCAGCTTAGTCGGGGGAAAGGATTCACCCCTCCACTTT. Residues: CASSLVGGKDSPLHF.

This clonotype was found a few times. The chain has TRBV5-4 and TRBJ2-7; D possibly corresponds to TRBD1 (6 bases). V lost 2 bases and J lost 3, with 9 bases in between. The CDR3 totals 13 residues. CDR1 and CDR2 from the germline V gene are SGHNT and YYREEE (reference sequence). CDR3 sequence: CASSLQGIYEQYF. DNA of the CDR3: TGTGCCAGCAGCTTACAGGGAATCTACGAGCAGTACTTC.

Of note for this clonotype: A much larger clone differs by one base, so this may be a read error. The chain is built from TRBV10-3 and TRBJ1-3; D remains ambiguous. Germline CDR1 is ENHRY and CDR2 is SYGVKD. This CDR3 is 14 amino acids long. The DNA of the CDR3 is TGTGCCATCAGTGACGGGAGCTCTGGAAACACCAAATATTTT. This codes for CAISDGSSGNTKYF.

This clonotype showed up many times. The chain is built from TRBV11-2 and TRBJ2-3; TRBD2 matches at 14 bases. V was clipped by 5 bases and J by 4 bases; unmatched bases: 8. This CDR3 comprises 17 residues. Germline loops: CDR1 SGHAT, CDR2 FQNNGV. As DNA, the CDR3 is TGTGCCAGCAGCCGTGGACTAGCGGGGGGCCGGGCAGATACGCAGTATTTT. Its translation is CASSRGLAGGRADTQYF.

This clonotype was observed many times. V gene TRBV18 combines with J gene TRBJ1-3, with 7 bases fitting TRBD1. Germline loops: CDR1 KGHSH, CDR2 LQKENI. The CDR3 totals 14 residues. V was clipped by 3 bases and J by 2 bases; unmatched bases: 1. The CDR3 DNA follows: TGTGCCAGCTCACCGACAGGGACTGGAAACACCATATATTTT. It encodes CASSPTGTGNTIYF. Looking up the rest from reference TRBV18 and TRBJ1-3 gives the full variable domain: NAGVMQNPRHLVRRRGQEARLRCSPMKGHSHVYWYRQLPEEGLKFMVYLQKENIIDESGMPKERFSAEFPKEGPSILRIQQVVRGDSAAYFCASSPTGTGNTIYFGEGSWLTVV.

This clonotype was picked up many times. The chain recombines TRBV4-1 with TRBJ2-1, with TRBD2 matching 9 bases. The germline CDR1 and CDR2 sequences are MGHRA and YSYEKL. The CDR3 extends over 16 amino acids. Trimming took 0 bases from V and 5 from J; bases not matched to a gene: 5. This chain's CDR3 is CASSQERLAGNNEQFF. CDR3 sequence (DNA): TGCGCCAGCAGCCAAGAAAGGCTAGCGGGAAACAATGAGCAGTTCTTC.

Worth noting for this clonotype: At one end, the junction sequence differs from germline, possibly due to a read error. J is TRBJ2-3 and V is TRBV30, with 8 bases fitting TRBD2. Germline V gives CDR1 GTSNPN, CDR2 SVGIG (reference sequence). The CDR3 consists of 14 residues. CDR3 residues: CARSRAGATDTQYF. The DNA of the CDR3 is TGTGCCCGGAGCAGAGCGGGGGCCACAGATACGCAGTATTTT. Full variable domain (outside the CDR3, taken from reference TRBV30 and TRBJ2-3): SQTIHQWPATLVQPVGSPLSLECTVEGTSNPNLYWYRQAAGRGLQLLFYSVGIGQISSEVPQNLSASRPQDRQFILSSKKLLLSDSGFYLCARSRAGATDTQYFGPGTRLTVL.

The chain carries TRBV7-6 and TRBJ2-7, with TRBD1 matching over 12 bases. CDR3 size: 14 residues. J was trimmed by 6 bases and V by 3 bases; bases with no gene match: 3. The germline V gene has CDR1 SGHVS and CDR2 FNYEAQ. The CDR3 DNA sequence: TGTGCCAGCAGCTTCGGGACAGGGGGCGCCGAGCAGTACTTC. Encoded protein: CASSFGTGGAEQYF.

This clonotype came up many times. This chain connects TRBV5-6 to TRBJ2-7; the D gene could be TRBD1 or TRBD2 (5 bases each). CDR1 SGHDT and CDR2 YYEEEE come from the germline V gene. The germline V and J ends were trimmed by 2 bases and 3 bases, with 15 bases remaining between them. The CDR3 loop spans 15 amino acids. The CDR3 here is CASSLSAGAHYEQYF. The CDR3 coding sequence is TGTGCCAGCAGCTTATCAGCCGGGGCGCACTACGAGCAGTACTTC.

At least ten counts were recorded for this clonotype. The genes are TRBV29-1 and TRBJ2-7; TRBD1 aligns across 10 bases. The CDR3 sequence is 14 residues long. Germline lookup yields CDR1 SQVTM and CDR2 ANQGSEA. V gave up 1 base and J gave up 5 bases; unmatched junction bases: 5. This CDR3 reads CSVEAPGTGDEQYF. CDR3 bases: TGCAGCGTTGAAGCCCCCGGGACAGGGGACGAGCAGTACTTC.

CDR3 sequence (DNA): TGCGCCAGCAGCCAGGGACTTTCGAACACTGAAGCTTTCTTT. It encodes CASSQGLSNTEAFF. The chain recombines TRBV4-1 with TRBJ1-1; weak D call: TRBD1 (5 bases). V was cut by 3 bases and J by 1 base, with 9 bases left in between. The CDR3 is made up of 14 amino acids. The germline V gene encodes CDR1 MGHRA and CDR2 YSYEKL.

This chain joins TRBV19 and TRBJ1-1, with 8 bases aligning to TRBD1. Germline trimming cut 10 bases from V and 1 base from J; bases unmatched to any gene: 5. CDR3 size: 13 residues. Germline V gene data show CDR1 as LNHDA and CDR2 as SQIVND (reference sequence). The CDR3 DNA reads TGTGCCACCACCGACAGGGGGAACACTGAAGCTTTCTTT. It yields the protein CATTDRGNTEAFF.

This chain joins TRBV7-9 and TRBJ1-2; tentatively, D is TRBD1 (5 bases). The V gene lost 4 bases and the J gene lost 2 bases, with 14 bases spanning the gap. The CDR3 is made up of 15 amino acids. Germline values: CDR1 SEHNR, CDR2 FQNEAQ (reference sequence). In nucleotides, the CDR3 is TGTGCCAGCAGCTCAATCGGGGCAGGGAACTATGGCTACACCTTC. It is translated as CASSSIGAGNYGYTF.

The chain is built from TRBV7-6 and TRBJ1-1; D is possibly TRBD1 (6 bases). The ends were cut back, 2 bases at V and 4 bases at J, with 11 bases in the middle. The CDR3 is 14 amino acids. Germline CDR1 is SGHVS and CDR2 is FNYEAQ. The CDR3 loop is CASSLSGATTEAFF. The CDR3, as DNA: TGTGCCAGCAGCTTATCAGGGGCCACCACTGAAGCTTTCTTT.

The chain joins TRBV3-1 to TRBJ1-1; D unclear. The CDR3 consists of 12 residues. V lost 4 bases, J lost 3 bases, and 6 bases lay in between. Germline V gene data show CDR1 as LGHDT and CDR2 as YNNKEL (reference sequence). In nucleotides, the CDR3 is TGTGCCAGCAGCCGGCACTACACTGAAGCTTTCTTT. Protein sequence: CASSRHYTEAFF.

V usage is TRBV7-9 and J usage is TRBJ2-5, with a possible D match to TRBD1 (5 bases). The germline V gene encodes CDR1 SEHNR and CDR2 FQNEAQ (reference sequence). V gave up 3 bases and J gave up 2 bases, with 7 bases separating them. The CDR3 sequence is 13 residues long. CDR3 loop: CASSFAGQETQYF. The CDR3 DNA reads as TGTGCCAGCAGCTTCGCAGGGCAAGAGACCCAGTACTTC.

J is TRBJ2-5 and V is TRBV27, with a possible D match to TRBD1 (6 bases). This CDR3 contains 15 residues. CDR1 and CDR2 from the germline V gene are MNHEY and SMNVEV (reference sequence). Trimming pared 0 bases from V and 5 bases from J, leaving 13 bases between. CDR3: CASSLSVGAWETQYF. DNA of the CDR3: TGTGCCAGCAGTTTATCCGTGGGGGCTTGGGAGACCCAGTACTTC.

This clonotype was recorded many times. J is TRBJ2-7 and V is TRBV6-6; no firm D call. V was pared by 7 bases and J by 1 base, with 17 bases between. The germline V gene has CDR1 MNHNY and CDR2 SVGAGI (reference sequence). The CDR3 totals 15 residues. The CDR3 protein is CASIRALELSYEQYF. CDR3 nucleotide sequence: TGTGCCAGCATCCGCGCATTGGAGCTTTCCTACGAGCAGTACTTC.

V is TRBV6-1 and J is TRBJ2-1, with D possibly TRBD2 on 5 matching bases. Germline values: CDR1 MNHNS, CDR2 SASEGT. V was pared by 2 bases and J by 0 bases, with 14 bases between. CDR3 size: 17 residues. The CDR3 region has the DNA TGTGCCAGCAGTGAATGGTACGGGGTAAGCTCCTACAATGAGCAGTTCTTC. It encodes CASSEWYGVSSYNEQFF.

This clonotype was seen many times. The chain employs TRBV4-1 and TRBJ2-3, with 9 bases that match TRBD2. The germline V gene has CDR1 MGHRA and CDR2 YSYEKL. The CDR3 has 15 residues. With 0 bases clipped from V and 5 bases from J, the junction kept 3 bases outside the gene matches. The CDR3 sequence: CASSQDPLAGDTQYF. The CDR3 DNA is TGCGCCAGCAGCCAAGATCCACTAGCGGGAGATACGCAGTATTTT.

This clonotype showed up just a few times. V and J are TRBV28 and TRBJ2-3; 9 nucleotides align to TRBD2. CDR3 length: 15 amino acids. The V gene's germline CDR1 is MDHEN and CDR2 SYDVKM. Germline trimming cut 5 bases from V and 2 bases from J; bases unmatched to any gene: 5. The CDR3 sequence is CASSPLAGNTDTQYF. The DNA for the CDR3 is TGTGCCAGCAGTCCACTAGCGGGCAACACAGATACGCAGTATTTT. The variable domain in full, completed from reference TRBV28 and TRBJ2-3, reads DVKVTQSSRYLVKRTGEKVFLECVQDMDHENMFWYRQDPGLGLRLIYFSYDVKMKEKGDIPEGYSVSREKKERFSLILESASTNQTSMYLCASSPLAGNTDTQYFGPGTRLTVL.